This is a list of T cell receptor beta chains from one sample in a study of blood T cell repertoires in COVID-19. Data came from immunoSEQ multiplex PCR; TCRdb stores just in-frame clones and leaves some out. The sample lists more than 150,000 clones; roughly 80% were seen once. Sample: peripheral blood. Receptors were obtained from a man aged 60 to 69 with active or convalescent COVID-19. The CDR3 runs from the conserved cysteine through the conserved F or W. A D gene is named only where the DNA matches it firmly. The size entry is marked missing in some rows and otherwise reads once, few, many or a size class.

abundance	d_gene	j_gene	v_gene	CDR3nt	CDR3aa
.	.	TRBJ1-2	TRBV7-2	TGTGCCAGCAGCCTAGGGACTTGGTACACCTTC	CASSLGTWYTF
.	TRBD2	TRBJ2-5	TRBV27	TGTGCCAGCAGTACGGGACTAGCGGCATACCAAGAGACCCAGTACTTC	CASSTGLAAYQETQYF
.	.	TRBJ2-2	TRBV7-9	TGTGCCAGCGGGCATCCGAACACCGGGGAGCTGTTTTTT	CASGHPNTGELFF
few	TRBD1	TRBJ2-1	TRBV18	TGTGCCAGCTCACCCCGGGACAGGGCTCGAGTTAGTGAGCAGTTCTTC	CASSPRDRARVSEQFF
.	.	TRBJ2-1	TRBV6-5	TGTGCCAGCTCACTTTCAGGTGTAAATGAGCAGTTCTTC	CASSLSGVNEQFF
.	.	TRBJ2-7	TRBV19	TGTGCCAGTAGTATGTCGCGGCTCTCCTACGAGCAGTACTTC	CASSMSRLSYEQYF
.	.	TRBJ2-5	TRBV29-1	TGCAGCTCTGCGGCAGGGGGAGGTGAGACCCAGTACTTC	CSSAAGGGETQYF
.	.	TRBJ1-4	TRBV28	TGTGCCAGCAGTTTACCCCGGGGTGGCGGGCCAACTAATGAAAAACTGTTTTTT	CASSLPRGGGPTNEKLFF
.	TRBD1	TRBJ2-6	TRBV6-1	TGTGCCAGCAGTGCCCCCGGGACAGGGATTTCTGGGGCCAACGTCCTGACTTTC	CASSAPGTGISGANVLTF
.	TRBD1	TRBJ2-7	TRBV6-5	TGTGCCAGCAGTTCCCCGGGACAGGGTTCCTACGAGCAGTACTTC	CASSSPGQGSYEQYF
.	.	TRBJ2-3	TRBV5-1	TGCGCCAGCAGCTTGGCCAGTCCCCAAGGGGCAGATACGCAGTATTTT	CASSLASPQGADTQYF
.	TRBD1	TRBJ2-1	TRBV24-1	TGTGCCACCGCCCTACTGGGACAGGGAGGCTCGGGTGAGCAGTTCTTC	CATALLGQGGSGEQFF
few	.	TRBJ2-2	TRBV5-6	TGTGCCAGCAGCTTGGCTGGAGCCACCGGGGAGCTGTTTTTT	CASSLAGATGELFF
few	.	TRBJ1-6	TRBV7-9	TGTGCCAGCAGCTTAGCGCAGGGATCGCCCAATTCACCCCTCCACTTT	CASSLAQGSPNSPLHF
.	TRBD2	TRBJ2-1	TRBV7-2	TGTGCCAGCGGTGGGGTAGCGGGAGGGGTTGAGCAGTTCTTC	CASGGVAGGVEQFF
.	.	TRBJ2-5	TRBV19	TGTGCCAGTAGTGCCCTAGGTGAGACCCAGTACTTC	CASSALGETQYF
many	TRBD2	TRBJ2-7	TRBV3-1/TRBV3-2	TGTGCCAGCAGCCTCCGGGGGATAGCGGGAGGGGGAGAGCAGTACTTC	CASSLRGIAGGGEQYF
.	TRBD2	TRBJ2-7	TRBV28	TGTGCCAGCAGTTTACTGGAGGCGGGAGTTTTCCCCTACGAGCAGTACTTC	CASSLLEAGVFPYEQYF
.	TRBD1	TRBJ2-7	TRBV30	TGTGCCTGGGGACAGGGGGCGAGGGAGCAGTACTTC	CAWGQGAREQYF
.	.	TRBJ1-2	TRBV5-6	TGTGCCAGCAGCTTCAGGGAGGTTGGCTATGGCTACACCTTC	CASSFREVGYGYTF
.	.	TRBJ1-4	TRBV30	TGTGCCTGGAGTACCGCGACTAATGAAAAACTGTTTTTT	CAWSTATNEKLFF
.	.	TRBJ2-6	TRBV5-1	TGCGCCAGCAGCTCAACGGGATCTGGGGCCAACGTCCTGACTTTC	CASSSTGSGANVLTF
.	TRBD1	TRBJ2-7	TRBV9	TGTGCCAGCAGCTACCGGGACAGGGGCTACGAGCAGTACTTC	CASSYRDRGYEQYF
once	TRBD1	TRBJ1-4	TRBV28	TGTGCCAGCAGTCCACCGGGACAGGGATATGAAAAACTGTTTTTT	CASSPPGQGYEKLFF
.	.	TRBJ1-5	TRBV2	TGTGCCAGCAGTGAATTGACAGTGAGTCAGCCCCAGCATTTT	CASSELTVSQPQHF
.	TRBD1	TRBJ1-5	TRBV4-2	TGTGCCAGCAGCCCTGGGACAGGGAATCAGCCCCAGCATTTT	CASSPGTGNQPQHF
.	.	TRBJ1-1	TRBV19	TGTGCCAGTCACCGACAGCCTAACACTGAAGCTTTCTTT	CASHRQPNTEAFF
.	.	TRBJ2-7	TRBV20-1	TGCAGTGCTAGTCAGGTGCGTGCTGTCTACGAGCAGTACTTC	CSASQVRAVYEQYF
.	.	TRBJ1-1	TRBV28	TGTGCCAGCAGACCTCACGGGGGCAGCGGGGCTGAAGCTTTCTTT	CASRPHGGSGAEAFF
.	TRBD1	TRBJ1-1	TRBV19	TGTGCCAGTACCCCCACCAGGGGGATTAACACTGAAGCTTTCTTT	CASTPTRGINTEAFF
.	.	TRBJ1-4	TRBV4-1	TGCGCCAGCAGCCAAGTCCCACCGGGGGAAAAACTGTTTTTT	CASSQVPPGEKLFF
few	.	TRBJ2-2	TRBV2	TGTGCCAGCAGTCTTAATCGGGTGAACACCGGGGAGCTGTTTTTT	CASSLNRVNTGELFF
.	TRBD1	TRBJ2-7	TRBV7-2	TGTGCCAGCAGCACCGGGACAGGGGGATGGGAGCAGTACTTC	CASSTGTGGWEQYF
.	.	TRBJ2-7	TRBV7-9	TGTGCCAGCAGCTCGGCAGGGACCTACGAGCAGTACTTC	CASSSAGTYEQYF
.	.	TRBJ2-7	TRBV30	TGTGCCTGGAGTGTAAACGGGATGGGCACCTACGAGCAGTACTTC	CAWSVNGMGTYEQYF
.	.	TRBJ2-3	TRBV18	TGTGCCAGCTCACCCAAAACTAGGTTGAGCACAGATACGCAGTATTTT	CASSPKTRLSTDTQYF
.	.	TRBJ1-5	TRBV29-1	TGCAGCGTTAGGAGTGGCAATCAGCCCCAGCATTTT	CSVRSGNQPQHF
.	.	TRBJ1-1	TRBV28	TGTGCCAGCCTCCGCGTAGGGGACACTGAAGCTTTCTTT	CASLRVGDTEAFF
.	TRBD2	TRBJ2-7	TRBV5-4	TGTGCCAGCAGCTCCCTAGCGGGAGGTAGTAGCGAGCAGTACTTC	CASSSLAGGSSEQYF
.	.	TRBJ1-1	TRBV2	TGTGCCAGCTCAGTTCTCACTGAAGCTTTCTTT	CASSVLTEAFF
.	.	TRBJ1-3	TRBV5-1	TGCGCCAGCAGCTTGGGGGGGCGACAGTCTTTCTCTGGAAACACCATATATTTT	CASSLGGRQSFSGNTIYF
.	.	TRBJ1-1	TRBV19	TGTGCCAGTAGTATTACAGGGCGGCGCACTGAAGCTTTCTTT	CASSITGRRTEAFF
.	TRBD1	TRBJ2-2	TRBV6-2/TRBV6-3	TGTGCCAGCAGTTACTCTCGGGACAGGGGGTATTCGAACACCGGGGAGCTGTTTTTT	CASSYSRDRGYSNTGELFF
.	TRBD1	TRBJ1-2	TRBV6-5	TGTGCCAGCACTAGGGACAGGGTTCCTGATGGCTACACCTTC	CASTRDRVPDGYTF
.	TRBD1	TRBJ2-5	TRBV30	TGTGCCTGGGGTCCGGGACAGGCGCAAGAGACCCAGTACTTC	CAWGPGQAQETQYF
.	.	TRBJ2-1	TRBV13	TGTGCCAGCAGCAGACTGACGAGCTCCTACAATGAGCAGTTCTTC	CASSRLTSSYNEQFF
.	.	TRBJ1-5	TRBV19	TGTGCTGTCATCAATCAGCCCCAGCATTTT	CAVINQPQHF
.	.	TRBJ1-5	TRBV7-2	TGTGCCAGCAGCCCCATGGCTCGCAATCAGCCCCAGCATTTT	CASSPMARNQPQHF
few	TRBD2	TRBJ2-2	TRBV5-1	TGCGCCAGCAGCTCGATGACTAGCGGGAACACCGGGGAGCTGTTTTTT	CASSSMTSGNTGELFF
.	.	TRBJ2-7	TRBV12-3/TRBV12-4	TGTGCCAGCAGTTTAGAGGAGTCCTACGAGCAGTACTTC	CASSLEESYEQYF
.	.	TRBJ2-5	TRBV7-3	TGTGCCAGCAGCTTACGGGGGAGCATGCGAGAGACCCAGTACTTC	CASSLRGSMRETQYF
.	.	TRBJ2-1	TRBV9	TGTGCCAGCAGCGTAGCGGCTGGGAGCTCCTACAATGAGCAGTTCTTC	CASSVAAGSSYNEQFF
once	TRBD1	TRBJ2-2	TRBV5-1	TGCGCCAGCAGCCACGGACAGGCGATGAACACCGGGGAGCTGTTTTTT	CASSHGQAMNTGELFF
few	.	TRBJ2-3	TRBV7-2	TGTGCCAGCAGCTTCCCGACTAGTTCGGATACGCAGTATTTT	CASSFPTSSDTQYF
.	.	TRBJ1-4	TRBV28	TGTGCCAGCAGTCGTAGACAGGCTAATGAAAAACTGTTTTTT	CASSRRQANEKLFF
.	.	TRBJ2-1	TRBV4-2	TGTGCCAGCAGCCAAGATACGGGTGGCGGAAGCTCCTACAATGAGCAGTTCTTC	CASSQDTGGGSSYNEQFF
.	TRBD2	TRBJ2-7	TRBV3-1/TRBV3-2	TGTGCCAGCAGCCCGGTTCTAGCGGATACTCAGTACTTC	CASSPVLADTQYF
.	.	TRBJ1-1	TRBV10-3	TGTGCCATCAGCCGGACGGACAGTTCTACTGAAGCTTTCTTT	CAISRTDSSTEAFF
few	TRBD2	TRBJ2-1	TRBV6-5	TGTGCCAGCAGTCCCCCGGCTAGCGGGAGGGATGAGCAGTTCTTC	CASSPPASGRDEQFF